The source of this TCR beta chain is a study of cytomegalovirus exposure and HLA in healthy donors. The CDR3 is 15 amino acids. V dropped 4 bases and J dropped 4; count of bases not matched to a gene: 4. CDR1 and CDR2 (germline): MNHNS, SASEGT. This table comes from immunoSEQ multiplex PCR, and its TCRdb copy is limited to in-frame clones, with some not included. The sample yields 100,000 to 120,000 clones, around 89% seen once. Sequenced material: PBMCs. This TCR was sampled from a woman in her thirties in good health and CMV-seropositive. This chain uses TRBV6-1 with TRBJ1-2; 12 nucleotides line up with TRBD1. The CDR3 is CASSGGTGGVYGYTF. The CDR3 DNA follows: TGTGCCAGCAGTGGGGGGACAGGGGGCGTCTATGGCTACACCTTC.